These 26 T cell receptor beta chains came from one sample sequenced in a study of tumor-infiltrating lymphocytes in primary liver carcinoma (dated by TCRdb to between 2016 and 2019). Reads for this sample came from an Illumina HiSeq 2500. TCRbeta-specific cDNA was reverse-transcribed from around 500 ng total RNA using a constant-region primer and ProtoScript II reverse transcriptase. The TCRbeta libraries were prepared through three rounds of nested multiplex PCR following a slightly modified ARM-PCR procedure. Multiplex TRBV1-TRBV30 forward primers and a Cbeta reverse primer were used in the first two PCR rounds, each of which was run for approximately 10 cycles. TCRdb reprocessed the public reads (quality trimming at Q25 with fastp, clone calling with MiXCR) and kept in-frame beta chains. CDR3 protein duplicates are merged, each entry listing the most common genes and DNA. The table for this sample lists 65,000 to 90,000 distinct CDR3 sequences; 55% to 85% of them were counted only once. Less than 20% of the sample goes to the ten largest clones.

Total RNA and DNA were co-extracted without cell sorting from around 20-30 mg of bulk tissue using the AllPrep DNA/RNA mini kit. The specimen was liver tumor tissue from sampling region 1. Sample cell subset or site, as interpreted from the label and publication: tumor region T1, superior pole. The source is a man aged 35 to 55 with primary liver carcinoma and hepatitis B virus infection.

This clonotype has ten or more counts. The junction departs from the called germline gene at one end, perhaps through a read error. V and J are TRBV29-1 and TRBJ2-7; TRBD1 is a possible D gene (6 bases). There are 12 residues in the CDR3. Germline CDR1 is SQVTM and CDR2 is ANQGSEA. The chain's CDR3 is CSVEGQRYEQYF. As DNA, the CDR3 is TGCAGCGTCGAAGGACAGCGCTACGAGCAGTACTTC.

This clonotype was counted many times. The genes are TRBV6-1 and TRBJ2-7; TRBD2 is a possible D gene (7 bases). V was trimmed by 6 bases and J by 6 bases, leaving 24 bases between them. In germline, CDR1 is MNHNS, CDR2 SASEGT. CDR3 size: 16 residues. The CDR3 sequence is CASSGGGGTFPLEQYF. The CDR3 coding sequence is TGTGCCAGCAGCGGAGGGGGGGGGACATTCCCTCTCGAGCAGTACTTC.

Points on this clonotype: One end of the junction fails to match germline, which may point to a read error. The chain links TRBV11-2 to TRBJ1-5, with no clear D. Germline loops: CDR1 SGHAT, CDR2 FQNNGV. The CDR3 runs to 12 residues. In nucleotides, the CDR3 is TGTGCCACCAGCTCGCTGCGGCAGCCCCAGCATTTT. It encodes CATSSLRQPQHF.

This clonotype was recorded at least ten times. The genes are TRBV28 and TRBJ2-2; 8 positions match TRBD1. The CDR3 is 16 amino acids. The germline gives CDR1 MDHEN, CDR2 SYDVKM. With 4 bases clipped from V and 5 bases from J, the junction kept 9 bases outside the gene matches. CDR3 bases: TGTGCCAGCAGTTCCGGGGCAGGGGGCCGTACCGGGGAGCTGTTTTTT. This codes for CASSSGAGGRTGELFF.

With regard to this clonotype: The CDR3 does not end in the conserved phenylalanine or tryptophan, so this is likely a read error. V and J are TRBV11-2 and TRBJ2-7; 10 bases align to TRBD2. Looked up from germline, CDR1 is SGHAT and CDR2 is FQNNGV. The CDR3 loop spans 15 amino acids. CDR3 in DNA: TGTGCCAGCAGCCCAACTAGCGGGATCTCCCACGAGCAGTACCTC. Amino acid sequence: CASSPTSGISHEQYL.

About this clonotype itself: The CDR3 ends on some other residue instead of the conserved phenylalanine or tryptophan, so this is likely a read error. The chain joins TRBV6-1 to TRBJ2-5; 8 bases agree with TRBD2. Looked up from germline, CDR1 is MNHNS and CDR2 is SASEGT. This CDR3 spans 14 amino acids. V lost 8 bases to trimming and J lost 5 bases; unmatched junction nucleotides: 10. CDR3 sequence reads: CASEVSGTHETQYY. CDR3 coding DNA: TGTGCCAGCGAGGTTAGCGGGACCCATGAGACCCAGTACTAC.

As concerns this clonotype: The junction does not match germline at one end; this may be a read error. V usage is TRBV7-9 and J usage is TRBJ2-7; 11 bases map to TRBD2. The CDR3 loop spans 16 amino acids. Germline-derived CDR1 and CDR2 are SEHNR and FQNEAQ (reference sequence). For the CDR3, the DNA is TGTGCGAGCAGCGGGGGACTAGCGGCTTCCTTCTACGAGCAGTACTTC. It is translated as CASSGGLAASFYEQYF.

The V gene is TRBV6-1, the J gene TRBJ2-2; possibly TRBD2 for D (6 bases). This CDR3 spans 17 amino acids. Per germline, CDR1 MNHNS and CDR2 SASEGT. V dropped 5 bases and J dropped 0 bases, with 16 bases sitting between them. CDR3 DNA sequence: TGTGCCAGCAGTATGTTAGAGGGAGGACCGAACACCGGGGAGCTGTTTTTT. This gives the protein CASSMLEGGPNTGELFF.

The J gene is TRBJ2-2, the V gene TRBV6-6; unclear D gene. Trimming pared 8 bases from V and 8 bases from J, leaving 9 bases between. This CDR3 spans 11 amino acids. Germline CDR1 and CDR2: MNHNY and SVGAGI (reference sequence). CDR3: CASPGGGELFF. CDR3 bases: TGTGCCAGCCCGGGCGGAGGGGAGCTGTTTTTT.

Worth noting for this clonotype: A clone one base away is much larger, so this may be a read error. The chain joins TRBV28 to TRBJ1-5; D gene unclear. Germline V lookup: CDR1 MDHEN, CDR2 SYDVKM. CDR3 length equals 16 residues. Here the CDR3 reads CTSSLTPGYGNQPQHF. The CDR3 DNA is TGTACCAGCAGTTTAACCCCGGGGTACGGCAATCAGCCCCAGCATTTT.

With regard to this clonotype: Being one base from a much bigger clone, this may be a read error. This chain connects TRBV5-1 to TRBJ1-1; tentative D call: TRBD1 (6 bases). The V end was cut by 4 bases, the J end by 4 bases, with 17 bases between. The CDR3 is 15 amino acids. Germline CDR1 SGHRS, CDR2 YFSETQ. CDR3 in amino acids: CASSPGTLGGTEAFF. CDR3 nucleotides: TGCGCCAGCAGCCCTGGGACATTGGGAGGCACTGAAGCTTTCTTT.

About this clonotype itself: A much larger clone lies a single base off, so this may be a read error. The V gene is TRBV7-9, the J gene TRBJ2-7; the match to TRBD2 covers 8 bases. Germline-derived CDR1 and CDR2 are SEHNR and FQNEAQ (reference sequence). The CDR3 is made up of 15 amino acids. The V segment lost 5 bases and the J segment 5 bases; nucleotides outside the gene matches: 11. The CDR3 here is CASSPPGLGFHEQYF. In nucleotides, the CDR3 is TGTGCCAGCAGCCCACCGGGACTAGGGTTCCACGAGCAGTACTTC.

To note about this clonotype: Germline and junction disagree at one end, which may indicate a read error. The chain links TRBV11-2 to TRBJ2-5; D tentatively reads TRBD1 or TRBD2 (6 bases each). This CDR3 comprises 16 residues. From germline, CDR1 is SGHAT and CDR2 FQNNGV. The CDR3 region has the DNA TGTGCCAGCAGTTTAGGGGGTAGCGGCCCGAAGGAGACCCAGTACTTC. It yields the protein CASSLGGSGPKETQYF.

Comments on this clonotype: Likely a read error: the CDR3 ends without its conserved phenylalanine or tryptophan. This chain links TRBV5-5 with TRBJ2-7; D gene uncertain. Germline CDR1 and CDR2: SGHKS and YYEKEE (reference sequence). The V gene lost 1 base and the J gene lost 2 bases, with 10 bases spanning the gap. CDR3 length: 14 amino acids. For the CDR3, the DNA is TGTGCCAGCAGCTTGCATGACGGCCCCTACGAGCAGTACTTG. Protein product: CASSLHDGPYEQYL.

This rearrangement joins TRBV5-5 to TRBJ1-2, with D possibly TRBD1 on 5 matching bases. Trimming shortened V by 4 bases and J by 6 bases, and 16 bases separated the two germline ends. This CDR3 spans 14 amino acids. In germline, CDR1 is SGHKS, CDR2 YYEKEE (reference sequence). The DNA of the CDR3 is TGTGCCAGCAGCGTCTGGGACTGGGCCGATGGCTACACCTTC. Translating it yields CASSVWDWADGYTF. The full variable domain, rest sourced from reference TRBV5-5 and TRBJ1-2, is DAGVTQSPTHLIKTRGQQVTLRCSPISGHKSVSWYQQVLGQGPQFIFQYYEKEERGRGNFPDRFSARQFPNYSSELNVNALLLGDSALYLCASSVWDWADGYTFGSGTRLTVV.

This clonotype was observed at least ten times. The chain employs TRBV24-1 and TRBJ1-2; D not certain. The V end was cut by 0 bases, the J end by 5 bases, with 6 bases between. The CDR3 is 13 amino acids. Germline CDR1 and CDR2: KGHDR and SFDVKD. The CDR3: CATSDLLGYGYTF. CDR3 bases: TGTGCCACCAGTGATTTGTTGGGATATGGCTACACCTTC.

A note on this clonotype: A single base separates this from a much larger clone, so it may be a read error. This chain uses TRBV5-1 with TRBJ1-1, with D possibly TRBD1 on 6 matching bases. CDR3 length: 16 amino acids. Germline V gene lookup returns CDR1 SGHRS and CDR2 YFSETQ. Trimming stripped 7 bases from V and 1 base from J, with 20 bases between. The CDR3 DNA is TGCGCCAGCGGCTGGGGTCCGGGACAACCGAACACTGAAGCTTTCTTT. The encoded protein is CASGWGPGQPNTEAFF.

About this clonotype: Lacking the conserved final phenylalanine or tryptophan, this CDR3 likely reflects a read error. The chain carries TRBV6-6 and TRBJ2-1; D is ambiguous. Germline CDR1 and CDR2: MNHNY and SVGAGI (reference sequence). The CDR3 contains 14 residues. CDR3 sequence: CARMNVHSYNEQFL. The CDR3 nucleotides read TGTGCCAGGATGAACGTGCACTCCTACAATGAACAGTTCTTG.

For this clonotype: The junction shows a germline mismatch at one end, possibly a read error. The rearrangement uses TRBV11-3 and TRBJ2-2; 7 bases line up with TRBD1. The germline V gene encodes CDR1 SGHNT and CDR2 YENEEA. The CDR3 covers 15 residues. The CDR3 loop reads CASSRTGPGTGELFF. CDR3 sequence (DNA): TGTGCCAGCAGCCGGACAGGACCTGGCACCGGGGAACTGTTTTTT.

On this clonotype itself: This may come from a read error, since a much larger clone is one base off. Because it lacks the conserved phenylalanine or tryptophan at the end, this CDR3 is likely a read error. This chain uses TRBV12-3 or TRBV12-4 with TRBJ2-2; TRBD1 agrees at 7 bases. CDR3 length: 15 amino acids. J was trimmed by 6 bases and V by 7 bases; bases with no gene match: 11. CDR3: CASTTPGTAPGELFL. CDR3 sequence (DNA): TGTGCCAGCACCACTCCCGGGACAGCGCCCGGGGAGCTGTTTCTT.

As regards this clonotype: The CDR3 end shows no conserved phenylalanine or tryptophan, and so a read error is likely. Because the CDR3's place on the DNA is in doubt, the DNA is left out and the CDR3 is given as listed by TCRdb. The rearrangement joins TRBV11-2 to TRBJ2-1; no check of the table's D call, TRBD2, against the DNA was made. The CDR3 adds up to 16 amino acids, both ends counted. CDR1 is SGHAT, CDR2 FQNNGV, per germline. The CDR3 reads CASSYSSTSGRRGGFI.

Here the CDR3 reads CASSDTGMRNEKLFF. DNA of the CDR3: TGTGCCAGCAGCGACACCGGGATGAGAAATGAAAAACTGTTTTTT. This chain uses TRBV7-2 with TRBJ1-4; no clear D gene. The CDR3 is 15 residues long. With 5 bases removed from V and 5 bases from J, the gap between germline ends came to 15 bases. Germline V gene sequence: CDR1 SGHTA, CDR2 FQGNSA.

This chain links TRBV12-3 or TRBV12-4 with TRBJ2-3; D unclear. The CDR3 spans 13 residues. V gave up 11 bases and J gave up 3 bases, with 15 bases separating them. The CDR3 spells CAGTLFSTDTQYF. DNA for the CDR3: TGTGCCGGCACTTTATTCTCGACAGATACGCAGTATTTT.

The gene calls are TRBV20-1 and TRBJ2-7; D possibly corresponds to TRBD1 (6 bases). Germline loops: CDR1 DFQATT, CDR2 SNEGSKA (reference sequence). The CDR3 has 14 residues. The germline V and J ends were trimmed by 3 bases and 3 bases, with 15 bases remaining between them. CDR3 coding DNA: TGCAGTGCTAGGTATCAGGGGTTCGTCTACGAGCAGTACTTC. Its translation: CSARYQGFVYEQYF.

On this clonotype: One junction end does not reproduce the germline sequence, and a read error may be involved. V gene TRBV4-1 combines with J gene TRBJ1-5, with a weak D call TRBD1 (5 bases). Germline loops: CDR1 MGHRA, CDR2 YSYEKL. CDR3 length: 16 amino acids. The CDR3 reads CAGSQNTDKVGQPQHF. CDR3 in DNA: TGCGCCGGCAGCCAAAACACGGACAAGGTCGGCCAGCCCCAGCATTTT.

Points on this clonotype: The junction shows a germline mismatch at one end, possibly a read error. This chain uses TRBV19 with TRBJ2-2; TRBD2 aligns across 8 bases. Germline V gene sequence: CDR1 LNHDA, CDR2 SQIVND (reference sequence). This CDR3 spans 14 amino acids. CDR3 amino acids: CAGSAGLVGGELSF. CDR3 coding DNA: TGTGCCGGTAGTGCGGGACTAGTGGGCGGGGAGCTGTCTTTT.